This record covers a single T cell receptor (beta chain). The antigen is undetermined. The record originates from a study of chemoradiotherapy in HPV16-positive cancers. The V gene end was trimmed by 2 bases and the J gene end by 7 bases; junction bases not matched to a gene: 22. The CDR3 contains 22 residues. Germline CDR1 is MNHEY and CDR2 is SMNVEV (reference sequence). TCRdb's table, derived via immunoSEQ multiplex PCR, lists solely in-frame clones and lacks some. Of around 11,000 clones listed, under 80% were seen once; the top ten hold 13% to 15%. Whole-study findings and limits: For HPV16-positive patients, expanding HPV-responsive T cells associated with longer recurrence-free survival. HPV-specific T cells were functionally defined from only a couple of HPV16-positive patients. During treatment, candidate HPV-specific clones and E7-related motifs expanded in tumor.

The material was obtained from a patient who underwent chemoradiotherapy. The gene calls are TRBV27 and TRBJ2-1, with TRBD2 matching over 14 bases. The sequence was obtained from a human donor with HPV-associated anogenital cancer. The CDR3 sequence is CASSLLKSLSRLAGGHLNEQFF. CDR3 DNA: TGTGCCAGCAGTTTACTCAAAAGTTTGTCCCGACTAGCGGGGGGGCATTTAAATGAGCAGTTCTTC.